This T cell receptor beta chain is drawn from a study of control samples from healthy donors and cancer patients (TCRdb year 2020). To note about this clone: Its target antigen remains unknown. The sample holds no much larger clone one base away, and base qualities are not on file.

Libraries were constructed by the immunoSEQ multiplex PCR assay. TCRdb re-hosts the immuneACCESS table, in-frame sequences only. Its copies lack some clones; in the studies checked, an unresolved V gene accounts for under half of them, and the cause for the rest is not known. Within this sample are around 200,000 clones, with just under 95% of them counted one time only. Jointly, the top ten make up about 1.4% of the sample. V is reduced by 4 bases and J by 4 bases, leaving a spacing of 14 bases between them. From cysteine to phenylalanine, the CDR3 is 15 amino acids long. Only the CDR3 portion is preserved as DNA: 45 bases, with reading frame beginning at the first base. The germline V gene encodes CDR1 SGHRS and CDR2 YFSETQ.

The sequence is built from TRBV5-1 and TRBJ1-4; tentative D gene TRBD1, with 5 bases matching. The sequencing sample was made of blood. The receptor comes from a man aged 45-65 years in good health. The DNA sequence is given as TGCGCCAGCAGCGCCGCCGCGGGGGGTAATGAAAAACTGTTTTTT. Protein translation: CASSAAAGGNEKLFF.